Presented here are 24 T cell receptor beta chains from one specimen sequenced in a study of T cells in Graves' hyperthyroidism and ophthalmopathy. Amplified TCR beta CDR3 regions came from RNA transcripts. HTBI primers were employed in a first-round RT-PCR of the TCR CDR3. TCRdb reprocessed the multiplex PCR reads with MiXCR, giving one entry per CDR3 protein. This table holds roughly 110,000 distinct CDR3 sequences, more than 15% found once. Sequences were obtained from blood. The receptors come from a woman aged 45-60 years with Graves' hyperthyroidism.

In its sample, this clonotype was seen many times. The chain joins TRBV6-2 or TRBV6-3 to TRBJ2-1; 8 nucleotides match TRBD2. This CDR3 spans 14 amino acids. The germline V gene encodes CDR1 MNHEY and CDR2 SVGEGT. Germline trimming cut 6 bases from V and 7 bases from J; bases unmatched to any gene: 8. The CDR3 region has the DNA TGTGCCAGCAGGCAAGGGACTAGGTCAAATGAGCAGTTCTTC. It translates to CASRQGTRSNEQFF.

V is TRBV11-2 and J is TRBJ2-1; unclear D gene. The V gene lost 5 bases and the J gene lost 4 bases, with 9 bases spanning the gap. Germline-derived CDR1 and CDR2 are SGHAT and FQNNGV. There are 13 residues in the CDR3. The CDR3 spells CASSRGFYNEQFF. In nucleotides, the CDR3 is TGTGCCAGCAGCCGAGGCTTTTACAATGAGCAGTTCTTC.

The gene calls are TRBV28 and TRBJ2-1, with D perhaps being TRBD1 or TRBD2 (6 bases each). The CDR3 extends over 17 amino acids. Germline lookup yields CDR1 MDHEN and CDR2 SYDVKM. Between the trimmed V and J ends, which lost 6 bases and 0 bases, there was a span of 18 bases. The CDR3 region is CASSLRGQGSSYNEQFF. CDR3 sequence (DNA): TGTGCCAGCAGCTTACGGGGGCAGGGAAGCTCCTACAATGAGCAGTTCTTC. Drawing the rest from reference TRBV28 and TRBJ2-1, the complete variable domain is DVKVTQSSRYLVKRTGEKVFLECVQDMDHENMFWYRQDPGLGLRLIYFSYDVKMKEKGDIPEGYSVSREKKERFSLILESASTNQTSMYLCASSLRGQGSSYNEQFFGPGTRLTVL.

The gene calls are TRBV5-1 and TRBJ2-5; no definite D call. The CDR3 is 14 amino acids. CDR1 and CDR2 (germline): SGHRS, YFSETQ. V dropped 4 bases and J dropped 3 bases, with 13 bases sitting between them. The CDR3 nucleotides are TGCGCCAGCAGCCAGACGAGAACCGAAGAGACCCAGTACTTC. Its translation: CASSQTRTEETQYF.

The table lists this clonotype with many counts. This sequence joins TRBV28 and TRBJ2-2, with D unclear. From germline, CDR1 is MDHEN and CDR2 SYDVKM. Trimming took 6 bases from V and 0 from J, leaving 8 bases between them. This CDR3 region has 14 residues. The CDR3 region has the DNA TGTGCCAGCAGCCCCGCTTCGAACACCGGGGAGCTGTTTTTT. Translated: CASSPASNTGELFF.

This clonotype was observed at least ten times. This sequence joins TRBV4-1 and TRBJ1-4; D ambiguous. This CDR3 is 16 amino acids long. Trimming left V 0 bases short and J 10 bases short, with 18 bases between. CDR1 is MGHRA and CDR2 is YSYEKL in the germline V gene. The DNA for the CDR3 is TGCGCCAGCAGCCAAGACTACGTCCAACGAGGGTCAAAACTGTTTTTT. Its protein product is CASSQDYVQRGSKLFF.

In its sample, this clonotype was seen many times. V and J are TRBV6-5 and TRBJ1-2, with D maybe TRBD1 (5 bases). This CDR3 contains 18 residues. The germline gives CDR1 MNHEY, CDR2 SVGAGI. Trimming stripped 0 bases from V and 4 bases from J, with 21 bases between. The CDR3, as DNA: TGTGCCAGCAGTTACTCGATCCCGGGGCCGCAGGTCCTCTATGGCTACACCTTC. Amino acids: CASSYSIPGPQVLYGYTF.

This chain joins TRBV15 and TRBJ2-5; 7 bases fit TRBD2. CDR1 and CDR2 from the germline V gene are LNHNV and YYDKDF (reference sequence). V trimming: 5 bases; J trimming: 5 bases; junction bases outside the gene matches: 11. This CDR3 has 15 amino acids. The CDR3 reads CATSGNPGGVETQYF. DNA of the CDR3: TGTGCCACCAGCGGAAACCCTGGGGGGGTGGAGACCCAGTACTTC.

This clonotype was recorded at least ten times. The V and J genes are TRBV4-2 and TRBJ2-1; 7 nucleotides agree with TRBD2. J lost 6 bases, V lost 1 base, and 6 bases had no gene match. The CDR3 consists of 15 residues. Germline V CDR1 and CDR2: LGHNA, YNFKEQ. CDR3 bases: TGTGCCAGCAGCCAAGTGTCCGGGAGGTCCAATGAGCAGTTCTTC. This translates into CASSQVSGRSNEQFF.

CDR3 sequence reads: CEVYSPLHF. CDR3 bases: TGTGAGGTATATTCACCCCTCCACTTT. J is TRBJ1-6 and V is TRBV19; D remains ambiguous. The length of the CDR3 is 9 residues. Germline CDR1 LNHDA, CDR2 SQIVND (reference sequence).

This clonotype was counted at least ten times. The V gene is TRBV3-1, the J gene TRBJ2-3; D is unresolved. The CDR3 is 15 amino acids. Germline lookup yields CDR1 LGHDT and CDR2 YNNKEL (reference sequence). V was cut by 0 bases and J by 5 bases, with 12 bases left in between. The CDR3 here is CASSQEQYWGDTQYF. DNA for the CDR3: TGTGCCAGCAGCCAAGAGCAATACTGGGGAGATACGCAGTATTTT.

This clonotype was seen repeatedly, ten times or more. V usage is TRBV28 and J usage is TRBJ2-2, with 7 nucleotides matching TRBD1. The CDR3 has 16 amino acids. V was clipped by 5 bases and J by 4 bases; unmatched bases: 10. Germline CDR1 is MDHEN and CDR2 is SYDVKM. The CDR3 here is CASSTFLPGGTGELFF. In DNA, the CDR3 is TGTGCCAGCAGTACGTTTCTTCCAGGGGGCACCGGGGAGCTGTTTTTT.

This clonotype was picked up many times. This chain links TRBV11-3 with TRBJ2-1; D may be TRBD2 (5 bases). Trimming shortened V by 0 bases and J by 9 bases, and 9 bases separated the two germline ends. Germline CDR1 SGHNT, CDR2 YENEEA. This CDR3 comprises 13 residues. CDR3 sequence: CASSLERVGEQFF. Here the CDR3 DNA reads TGTGCCAGCAGCTTAGAGCGGGTAGGTGAGCAGTTCTTC.

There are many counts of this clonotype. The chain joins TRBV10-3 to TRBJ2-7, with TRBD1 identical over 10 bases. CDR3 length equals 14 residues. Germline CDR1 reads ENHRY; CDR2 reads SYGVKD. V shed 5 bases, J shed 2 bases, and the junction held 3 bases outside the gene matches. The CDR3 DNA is TGTGCCATCAGTCATGGGACAGGGGCCTACGAGCAGTACGTC. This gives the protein CAISHGTGAYEQYV.

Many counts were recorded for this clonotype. CDR3 loop: CSVDSSLLGGDTEAFF. The CDR3 DNA reads as TGCAGCGTTGATTCAAGCCTCTTGGGCGGCGACACTGAAGCTTTCTTT. The chain uses TRBV29-1 and TRBJ1-1, with D hard to call. CDR1 and CDR2 (germline): SQVTM, ANQGSEA. Trimming shortened V by 3 bases and J by 3 bases, and 20 bases separated the two germline ends. The CDR3 totals 16 residues.

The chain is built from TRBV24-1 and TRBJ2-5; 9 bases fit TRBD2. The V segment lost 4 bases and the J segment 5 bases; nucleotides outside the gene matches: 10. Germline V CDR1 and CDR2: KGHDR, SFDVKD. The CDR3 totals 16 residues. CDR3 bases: TGTGCCACCAGTGACCTGGGGCTAGCGGGACGGGAGACCCAGTACTTC. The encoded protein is CATSDLGLAGRETQYF.

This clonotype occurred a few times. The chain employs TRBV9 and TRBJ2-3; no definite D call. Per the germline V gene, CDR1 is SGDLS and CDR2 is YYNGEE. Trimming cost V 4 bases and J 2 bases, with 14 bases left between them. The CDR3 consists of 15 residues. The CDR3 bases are TGTGCCAGCAGCCCGGGTACTCATCTCACAGATACGCAGTATTTT. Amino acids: CASSPGTHLTDTQYF.

The CDR3 loop reads CASSPQRADRGGYTF. The CDR3, as DNA: TGTGCCAGCTCACCACAGAGGGCGGACAGAGGGGGCTACACCTTC. V and J are TRBV18 and TRBJ1-2, with D possibly TRBD1 on 6 matching bases. This CDR3 region has 15 residues. Germline CDR1 KGHSH, CDR2 LQKENI. Trimming pared 1 base from V and 8 bases from J, leaving 17 bases between.

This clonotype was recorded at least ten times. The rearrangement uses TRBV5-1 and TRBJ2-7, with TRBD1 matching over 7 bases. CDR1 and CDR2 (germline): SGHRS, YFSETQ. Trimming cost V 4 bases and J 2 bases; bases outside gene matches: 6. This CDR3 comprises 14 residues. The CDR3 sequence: CASSETTGPYEQYF. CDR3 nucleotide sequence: TGCGCCAGCAGCGAGACGACAGGGCCCTACGAGCAGTACTTC.

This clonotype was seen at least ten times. This chain's CDR3 is CASNAQGGANEKLFF. The CDR3 DNA follows: TGTGCCAGCAACGCTCAGGGGGGGGCTAATGAAAAACTGTTTTTT. V gene TRBV6-1 combines with J gene TRBJ1-4; 7 nucleotides align to TRBD1. The CDR3 is 15 amino acids. Germline lookup yields CDR1 MNHNS and CDR2 SASEGT. V shed 7 bases and J 3 bases; nucleotides not matched to a gene: 8.

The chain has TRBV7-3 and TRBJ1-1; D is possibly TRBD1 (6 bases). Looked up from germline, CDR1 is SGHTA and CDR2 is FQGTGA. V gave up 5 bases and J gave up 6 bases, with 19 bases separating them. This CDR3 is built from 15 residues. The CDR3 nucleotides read TGTGCCAGCAGCCCCGACGGGACACCCTCGGCTGAAGCTTTCTTT. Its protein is CASSPDGTPSAEAFF.

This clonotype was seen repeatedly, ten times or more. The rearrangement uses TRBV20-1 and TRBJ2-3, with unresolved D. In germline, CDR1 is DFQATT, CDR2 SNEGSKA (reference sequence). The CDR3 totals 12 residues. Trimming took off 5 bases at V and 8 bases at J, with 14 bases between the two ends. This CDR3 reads CSAGYDLSTQYF. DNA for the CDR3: TGCAGTGCTGGGTATGATCTCAGTACGCAGTATTTT.

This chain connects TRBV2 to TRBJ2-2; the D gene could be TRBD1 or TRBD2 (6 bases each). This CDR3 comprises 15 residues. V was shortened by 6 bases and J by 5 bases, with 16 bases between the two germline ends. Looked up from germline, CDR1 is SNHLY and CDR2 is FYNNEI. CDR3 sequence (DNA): TGTGCCAGCAGGGGGGGCGGCCTGGGGACCGGGGAGCTGTTTTTT. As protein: CASRGGGLGTGELFF.

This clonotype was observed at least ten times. CDR3 residues: CSGYRGSEKLFF. CDR3 bases: TGCAGCGGATACAGAGGGAGTGAAAAACTGTTTTTT. The V gene is TRBV29-1, the J gene TRBJ1-4; no clear D. Looked up from germline, CDR1 is SQVTM and CDR2 is ANQGSEA. The CDR3 totals 12 residues. V lost 7 bases, J lost 7 bases, and 13 bases lay in between.